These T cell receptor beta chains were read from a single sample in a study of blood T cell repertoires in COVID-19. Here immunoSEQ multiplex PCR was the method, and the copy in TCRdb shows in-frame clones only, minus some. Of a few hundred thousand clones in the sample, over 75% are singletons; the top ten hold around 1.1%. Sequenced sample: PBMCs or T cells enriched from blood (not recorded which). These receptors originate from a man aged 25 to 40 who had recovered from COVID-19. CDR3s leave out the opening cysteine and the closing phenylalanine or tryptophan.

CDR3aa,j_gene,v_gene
ASSPPSADTQY,TRBJ2-3,TRBV18
ASSLGSETGFNQPQH,TRBJ1-5,TRBV7-6
ASSEGTESNQPQH,TRBJ1-5,TRBV6-1
SVEQGLNTEAF,TRBJ1-1,TRBV29-1
ASSLIGPGVSSPLH,TRBJ1-6,TRBV7-2
ASSQDLDRALAKNIQY,TRBJ2-4,TRBV4-1
ASSPGTGIMNTEAF,TRBJ1-1,TRBV27
ASSLLTSGRPQF,TRBJ2-1,TRBV28
SGQGVGELF,TRBJ2-2,TRBV29-1
ASSSGTERTEAF,TRBJ1-1,TRBV5-1
ASSFSDNSPLH,TRBJ1-6,TRBV27
ASSPLAGGSSGANVLT,TRBJ2-6,TRBV7-9
ASSLPGQETQY,TRBJ2-5,TRBV5-4
ASGIGGSGDTQY,TRBJ2-3,TRBV12-5
ATSSSEGANQPQH,TRBJ1-5,TRBV15
AISESDSLNTEAF,TRBJ1-1,TRBV10-3
ASSVGSRGNTGELF,TRBJ2-2,TRBV9
ATSRGLTDSGANVLT,TRBJ2-6,TRBV15
ASSLAYDNEQF,TRBJ2-1,TRBV7-9
ASSPGLYEQY,TRBJ2-7,TRBV18
SVSPGQGAEQY,TRBJ2-7,TRBV29-1
ASSFHRDTNTGELF,TRBJ2-2,TRBV3-1/TRBV3-2
ASSLQGPNYEQY,TRBJ2-7,TRBV27
ASSDPGQGLYSNQPQH,TRBJ1-5,TRBV10-2
ASSYSRRGNTGELF,TRBJ2-2,TRBV6-5
ASSLQGPGYEQY,TRBJ2-7,TRBV5-1
SARTETPYEQY,TRBJ2-7,TRBV29-1
ASKTATNEKLF,TRBJ1-4,TRBV10-3
ASSQPLQGANYGYT,TRBJ1-2,TRBV4-1
ASSRDSNEKLF,TRBJ1-4,TRBV5-1
ASSIQGRKYGYT,TRBJ1-2,TRBV19
ASSIPNEKLF,TRBJ1-4,TRBV19
ASSYTSGDEQF,TRBJ2-1,TRBV7-2
ASSQQGRGQPQH,TRBJ1-5,TRBV27
ASSRQAHNQPQH,TRBJ1-5,TRBV4-1
ASSQRVLADSNTGELF,TRBJ2-2,TRBV4-2
ATSDSAAGAF,TRBJ1-1,TRBV24-1
ASSLTSGAYETQY,TRBJ2-5,TRBV7-9
ASSSTGERETQY,TRBJ2-5,TRBV11-2
ASSHGLAGDNEQF,TRBJ2-1,TRBV11-1
ASKAQGSTGELF,TRBJ2-2,TRBV10-1
ASSPRLRDTDTQY,TRBJ2-3,TRBV5-4
ASSLLGTSNYGYT,TRBJ1-2,TRBV7-9
ASSWRTSGTYNEQF,TRBJ2-1,TRBV7-9
SVEQGRVAF,TRBJ1-1,TRBV20-1
AISEAPGLAGRNEQF,TRBJ2-1,TRBV10-3